This T cell receptor beta chain was profiled in a study of liver allograft versus peripheral blood T cells. About the research overall: Intrahepatic T cell receptor repertoires from transplanted livers were compared against repertoires in recipients' peripheral blood. General study results and limits: According to reports, the T cell receptor repertoires inside liver allografts differed from those in peripheral blood.

This clonotype was counted a few times. Its antigen remains unknown. Per the germline V gene, CDR1 is MDHEN and CDR2 is SYDVKM. CDR3 length: 17 residues. V lost 5 bases to trimming and J lost 1 base, with 18 bases between them. TCRdb fed the reads into MiXCR, producing one record per CDR3 protein. In the table there are about 13,000 distinct CDR3 sequences, 15% to 20% of which are singletons. The source is a human patient who had a liver transplant. These T cells may partly come from the graft donor. The chain carries TRBV28 and TRBJ1-5, with D unclear. As DNA, the CDR3 is TGTGCCAGCAGTACTCCGACCGGGTCCTACAGCAATCAGCCCCAGCATTTT. This encodes CASSTPTGSYSNQPQHF.